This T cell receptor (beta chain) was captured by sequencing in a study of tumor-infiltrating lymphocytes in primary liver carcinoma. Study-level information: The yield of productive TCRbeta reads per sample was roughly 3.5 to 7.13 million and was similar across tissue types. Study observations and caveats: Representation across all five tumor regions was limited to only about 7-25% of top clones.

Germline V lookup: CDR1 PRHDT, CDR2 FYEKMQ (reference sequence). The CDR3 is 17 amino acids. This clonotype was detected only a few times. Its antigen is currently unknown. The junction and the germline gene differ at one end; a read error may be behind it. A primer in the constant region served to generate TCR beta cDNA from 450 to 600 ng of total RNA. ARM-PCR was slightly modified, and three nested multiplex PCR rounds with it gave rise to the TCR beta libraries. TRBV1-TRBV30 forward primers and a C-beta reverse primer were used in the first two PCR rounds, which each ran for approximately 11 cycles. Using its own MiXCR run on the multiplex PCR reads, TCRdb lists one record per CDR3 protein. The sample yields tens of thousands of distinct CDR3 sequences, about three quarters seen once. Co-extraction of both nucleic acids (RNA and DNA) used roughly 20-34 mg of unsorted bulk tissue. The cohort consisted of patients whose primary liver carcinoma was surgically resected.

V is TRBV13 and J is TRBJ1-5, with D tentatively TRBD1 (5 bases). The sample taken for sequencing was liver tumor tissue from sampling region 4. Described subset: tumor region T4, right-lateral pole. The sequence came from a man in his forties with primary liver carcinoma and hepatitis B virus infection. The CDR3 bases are TGTGCCAGCAGCATAGGGCGTCAGGGTGCGAGCAATCAACCCCAGCATTTT. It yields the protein CASSIGRQGASNQPQHF.